This passage covers 29 T cell receptor beta chains from one sample sequenced in a study of Ad26.COV2.S vaccination and SARS-CoV-2 variants. The treatment denotes: about 20 received Ad26.COV2.S at low or high dose, single or two shots; 5 received placebo; per-sample allocation not given. It was on day 63 after the first vaccine or placebo injection that samples were taken. Generated by immunoSEQ multiplex PCR, the TCRdb table keeps only in-frame clones and is missing some. This sample has roughly 300,000 clones; 70% to 90% occur once, and the top ten carry around a tenth. The material was peripheral blood, obtained in a trial of Ad26.COV2.S vaccine versus placebo. These receptors all come from a person between 18 and 59 years old who received the Ad26.COV2.S COVID-19 vaccine or a placebo.

Concerning this clone itself: Germline and junction disagree at one end, which may indicate a read error. The chain carries TRBV30 and TRBJ2-1; D may be TRBD1 or TRBD2 (5 bases each). This CDR3 has 13 residues. The germline V gene has CDR1 GTSNPN and CDR2 SVGIG (reference sequence). The CDR3 region has the DNA TGTGCCTGGACCCTACTCGCCGGGACCAAAGTCGTCTTC. Its protein product is CAWTLLAGTKVVF.

CDR3 residues: CASGPGGNIQYF. As DNA, the CDR3 is TGTGCCTCGGGGCCGGGAGGAAACATTCAGTACTTC. The chain links TRBV27 to TRBJ2-4; TRBD2 matches at 7 bases. With 11 bases clipped from V and 6 bases from J, the junction kept 7 bases outside the gene matches. CDR3 length: 12 residues. Germline lookup yields CDR1 MNHEY and CDR2 SMNVEV (reference sequence).

In nucleotides, the CDR3 is TGTGCCAGCAGCAGGCGGGACTATGGCTACACCTTC. It is translated as CASSRRDYGYTF. V is TRBV7-9 and J is TRBJ1-2; D call uncertain. Germline-derived CDR1 and CDR2 are SEHNR and FQNEAQ (reference sequence). This CDR3 spans 12 amino acids. Trimming removed 5 bases from V and 3 bases from J, with 7 bases in between.

This clone was recorded once. This chain uses TRBV5-1 with TRBJ2-1, with TRBD2 matching over 7 bases. The V segment lost 2 bases and the J segment 1 base; nucleotides outside the gene matches: 6. Germline V CDR1 and CDR2: SGHRS, YFSETQ. The CDR3 totals 16 residues. The CDR3: CASSFNGLGSYNEQFF. The CDR3 nucleotides are TGCGCCAGCAGCTTTAATGGACTAGGATCCTACAATGAGCAGTTCTTC.

This clone was recorded once. The V gene is TRBV5-1, the J gene TRBJ2-7; tentatively, D is TRBD2 (7 bases). The CDR3 covers 16 residues. With 2 bases removed from V and 2 bases from J, the gap between germline ends came to 17 bases. Germline V gene lookup returns CDR1 SGHRS and CDR2 YFSETQ. The CDR3 region has the DNA TGCGCCAGCAGCTTTGGGGGCGGGAGCTTGGCCTACGAGCAGTACTTC. As protein: CASSFGGGSLAYEQYF. Full variable domain (remainder filled in from reference TRBV5-1 and TRBJ2-7): KAGVTQTPRYLIKTRGQQVTLSCSPISGHRSVSWYQQTPGQGLQFLFEYFSETQRNKGNFPGRFSGRQFSNSRSEMNVSTLELGDSALYLCASSFGGGSLAYEQYFGPGTRLTVT.

The chain carries TRBV27 and TRBJ2-5, with a weak D call TRBD2 (6 bases). The CDR3 totals 14 residues. The V gene lost 2 bases and the J gene lost 5 bases, with 12 bases spanning the gap. In germline, CDR1 is MNHEY, CDR2 SMNVEV (reference sequence). CDR3 nucleotides: TGTGCCAGCAGTTTACTCGGAGGGATGGAGACCCAGTACTTC. Translated, it gives CASSLLGGMETQYF.

This clone appeared a single time. The chain carries TRBV19 and TRBJ2-5; 9 bases map to TRBD1. The CDR3 has 14 residues. Germline CDR1 reads LNHDA; CDR2 reads SQIVND (reference sequence). V shed 3 bases, J shed 4 bases, and the junction held 3 bases outside the gene matches. CDR3 nucleotide sequence: TGTGCCAGTAGTATTGTGGACAGGGGAGAGACCCAGTACTTC. Translation gives CASSIVDRGETQYF.

The chain couples TRBV4-3 to TRBJ2-7; perhaps TRBD1 as D (6 bases). Germline CDR1 reads LGHNA; CDR2 reads YSLEER. V was cut by 7 bases and J by 1 base, with 14 bases left in between. CDR3 length: 14 amino acids. The CDR3 DNA reads TGCGCCAGCACGGCCGACAGGTCATCCTACGAGCAGTACTTC. Its protein is CASTADRSSYEQYF.

DNA for the CDR3: TGTGCCAGCAGTCCTATGGGACAGACTAATGAAAAACTGTTTTTT. Its protein is CASSPMGQTNEKLFF. The genes are TRBV2 and TRBJ1-4, with 7 bases fitting TRBD1. CDR3 length: 15 residues. After removal of 5 bases from V and 2 bases from J, the junction contained 5 bases not matched to a gene. Germline CDR1 and CDR2: SNHLY and FYNNEI.

V usage is TRBV4-1 and J usage is TRBJ2-2; D not certain. The germline V gene has CDR1 MGHRA and CDR2 YSYEKL. This CDR3 has 13 amino acids. The germline V and J ends were trimmed by 1 base and 4 bases, with 4 bases remaining between them. DNA of the CDR3: TGCGCCAGCAGCCAAGTGGGCACCGGGGAGCTGTTTTTT. It is translated as CASSQVGTGELFF.

The gene calls are TRBV19 and TRBJ1-2; 7 positions match TRBD1. After removal of 5 bases from V and 0 bases from J, the junction contained 6 bases not matched to a gene. Germline lookup yields CDR1 LNHDA and CDR2 SQIVND (reference sequence). The CDR3 consists of 15 residues. The chain's CDR3 is CASSSSGQPNYGYTF. The CDR3 bases are TGTGCCAGTAGTTCTTCGGGACAGCCTAACTATGGCTACACCTTC.

The genes are TRBV7-2 and TRBJ2-7, with 8 bases lining up with TRBD2. V lost 5 bases, J lost 2 bases, and 5 bases stayed unmatched. Germline loops: CDR1 SGHTA, CDR2 FQGNSA. The CDR3 is made up of 14 amino acids. The CDR3 loop reads CASSPAGVTYEQYF. CDR3 sequence (DNA): TGTGCCAGCAGCCCAGCGGGAGTAACCTACGAGCAGTACTTC.

The V gene is TRBV4-3, the J gene TRBJ2-7; D may be TRBD1 (7 bases). The CDR3 totals 15 residues. The V and J ends lost 2 bases and 2 bases respectively, with 13 bases between them. Germline CDR1 LGHNA, CDR2 YSLEER. The CDR3: CASSQRQGGTYEQYF. The CDR3 region has the DNA TGCGCCAGCAGCCAAAGACAGGGAGGAACCTACGAGCAGTACTTC.

A word on this clone: Other DNA sequences in the same sample also yield this CDR3. The genes are TRBV6-6 and TRBJ2-7; 9 nucleotides align to TRBD2. J lost 0 bases, V lost 8 bases, and 2 bases had no gene match. The CDR3 is made up of 13 amino acids. Germline CDR1 MNHNY, CDR2 SVGAGI (reference sequence). The CDR3 loop is CASGTSSSYEQYF. DNA for the CDR3: TGTGCCAGCGGGACTAGCAGCTCCTACGAGCAGTACTTC.

In regard to this clone: This sample also contains other DNA sequences that code for the same CDR3. V and J are TRBV28 and TRBJ1-1; D is ambiguous. There are 13 residues in the CDR3. V lost 1 base and J 1 base, leaving 4 bases between the germline ends. The germline CDR1 and CDR2 sequences are MDHEN and SYDVKM. In DNA, the CDR3 is TGTGCCAGCAGTTTATTTGGGAACACTGAAGCTTTCTTT. It codes for CASSLFGNTEAFF.

This clone was picked up one time. The rearrangement uses TRBV4-2 and TRBJ2-7; D perhaps matches TRBD2 (5 bases). The germline gives CDR1 LGHNA, CDR2 YNFKEQ. The CDR3 consists of 18 residues. Trimming removed 1 base from V and 3 bases from J, with 22 bases in between. The CDR3 DNA follows: TGTGCCAGCAGCCAAGTCTCGGGAAAGAGCTCCGGTAGCTACGAGCAGTACTTC. This gives the protein CASSQVSGKSSGSYEQYF.

The chain couples TRBV4-1 to TRBJ2-7; 7 bases map to TRBD1. The CDR3 is made up of 17 amino acids. Germline CDR1 is MGHRA and CDR2 is YSYEKL. V trimming: 6 bases; J trimming: 1 base; junction bases outside the gene matches: 15. CDR3 protein: CASSLRQGTSRSYEQYF. Here the CDR3 DNA reads TGCGCCAGCAGTCTTAGACAGGGCACATCGCGTTCCTACGAGCAGTACTTC.

The chain couples TRBV6-5 to TRBJ2-1; 10 bases map to TRBD2. Trimming removed 6 bases from V and 7 bases from J; junction bases left unmatched: 9. Germline CDR1 and CDR2: MNHEY and SVGAGI. The CDR3 contains 15 residues. CDR3 in amino acids: CASSPAAGGRNEQFF. CDR3 nucleotides: TGTGCCAGCAGCCCCGCAGCGGGGGGGCGGAATGAGCAGTTCTTC.

This rearrangement joins TRBV18 to TRBJ1-1; D might be TRBD1 (5 bases). Germline CDR1 and CDR2: KGHSH and LQKENI. CDR3 length: 16 residues. Trimming stripped 3 bases from V and 0 bases from J, with 14 bases between. The CDR3 DNA sequence: TGTGCCAGCTCACCCACCCCTGAGGGGTTGAACACTGAAGCTTTCTTT. Translating it yields CASSPTPEGLNTEAFF.

The V gene is TRBV6-5, the J gene TRBJ2-6; no reliable D call. Germline loops: CDR1 MNHEY, CDR2 SVGAGI. This CDR3 has 14 amino acids. V was trimmed by 4 bases and J by 0 bases, leaving 4 bases between them. This chain's CDR3 is CASSSRSGANVLTF. CDR3 in DNA: TGTGCCAGCAGTTCCCGCTCTGGGGCCAACGTCCTGACTTTC.

Note on this clone: Because the CDR3's place on the DNA is in doubt, the DNA is left out and the CDR3 is given as listed by TCRdb. This chain joins TRBV2 and TRBJ2-7; TRBD2, the table's D call, lacks a check against the DNA. 15 amino acids form the CDR3, both terminal residues included. Germline V gene sequence: CDR1 SNHLY, CDR2 FYNNEI. CDR3 in amino acids: CASILEERSSYEQYF.

V is TRBV7-8 and J is TRBJ1-4, with D unresolved. In germline, CDR1 is SGHVS, CDR2 FQNEAQ. The V and J ends lost 6 bases and 6 bases respectively, with 17 bases between them. This CDR3 contains 15 residues. This CDR3 reads CASSEMWGSDEKLFF. CDR3 coding DNA: TGTGCCAGCAGTGAGATGTGGGGATCTGATGAAAAACTGTTTTTT.

This sequence joins TRBV19 and TRBJ2-7, with D possibly matching TRBD2 (5 bases). CDR3 size: 14 residues. Germline-derived CDR1 and CDR2 are LNHDA and SQIVND (reference sequence). V lost 1 base, J lost 6 bases, and 13 bases lay in between. The CDR3 coding sequence is TGTGCCAGTAGTATAGCCGAGGGAATGAGCGAGCAGTACTTC. It specifies CASSIAEGMSEQYF.

V gene TRBV2 combines with J gene TRBJ1-6; a weak D match, TRBD1 (5 bases). Germline CDR1 and CDR2: SNHLY and FYNNEI. The CDR3 length is 14 residues. V dropped 3 bases and J dropped 8 bases, with 11 bases sitting between them. The CDR3 nucleotides are TGTGCCAGCAGTGATTCTCAGGGTTATTCACCCCTCCACTTT. As protein: CASSDSQGYSPLHF. Together with reference TRBV2 and TRBJ1-6, the CDR3 gives the full variable domain: EPEVTQTPSHQVTQMGQEVILRCVPISNHLYFYWYRQILGQKVEFLVSFYNNEISEKSEIFDDQFSVERPDGSNFTLKIRSTKLEDSAMYFCASSDSQGYSPLHFGNGTRLTVT.

DNA for the CDR3: TGTGCCAGTAGTTTCTCTCGGGACAGCAGATACGAGCAGTACTTC. This sequence encodes CASSFSRDSRYEQYF. The rearrangement joins TRBV19 to TRBJ2-7, with 7 nucleotides matching TRBD1. Per the germline V gene, CDR1 is LNHDA and CDR2 is SQIVND (reference sequence). Germline trimming cut 5 bases from V and 4 bases from J; bases unmatched to any gene: 11. This CDR3 is 15 amino acids long.

The gene calls are TRBV7-2 and TRBJ2-7, with 9 bases aligning to TRBD1. The V gene's germline CDR1 is SGHTA and CDR2 FQGNSA. With V trimmed by 0 bases and J by 0 bases, 3 bases remained unmatched. The CDR3 is 16 residues long. The CDR3 protein is CASSLAGTGFSYEQYF. The DNA for the CDR3 is TGTGCCAGCAGCTTAGCCGGGACAGGGTTCTCCTACGAGCAGTACTTC.

J is TRBJ1-3 and V is TRBV9, with D unclear. The V gene lost 0 bases and the J gene lost 0 bases, with 13 bases spanning the gap. This CDR3 is built from 17 residues. Germline loops: CDR1 SGDLS, CDR2 YYNGEE. The CDR3 sequence: CASSVAPRTYSGNTIYF. The CDR3 nucleotides read TGTGCCAGCAGCGTAGCTCCCAGGACCTACTCTGGAAACACCATATATTTT.

In nucleotides, the CDR3 is TGCGCCAGCAGCCAAGAAAAGGCGGCAGGCCTAATCACCATATATTTT. This encodes CASSQEKAAGLITIYF. The chain employs TRBV4-3 and TRBJ1-3; D remains ambiguous. V was trimmed by 0 bases and J by 9 bases, leaving 18 bases between them. From germline, CDR1 is LGHNA and CDR2 YSLEER. The CDR3 is made up of 16 amino acids.

The rearrangement uses TRBV12-3 or TRBV12-4 and TRBJ1-2; D is undetermined. The CDR3 has 13 amino acids. V shed 1 base and J shed 8 bases, with 11 bases lying between them. CDR3 DNA sequence: TGTGCCAGCAGTTTAGTCTCCACCGAGGGCTACACCTTC. Residues: CASSLVSTEGYTF.